This T cell receptor beta chain was sequenced in a study of blood T cell repertoires in COVID-19. Study-level information: Sources were T cells, B-cell-depleted T cells, or PBMCs; the material itself was cDNA or gDNA.

The method was immunoSEQ multiplex PCR; TCRdb's version includes in-frame clones alone and lacks a portion of them. The sample consists of roughly 22,000 clones, about 91% of them appearing once. The CDR3 is 13 amino acids. Germline V lookup: CDR1 MDHEN, CDR2 SYDVKM. Trimming pared 5 bases from V and 1 base from J, leaving 8 bases between. A note on this clone: Other nucleotide sequences from this sample produce the same CDR3.

The sequence was obtained from a man aged 70 or older with active COVID-19. Sequencing was done on a sample of peripheral blood. The V and J genes are TRBV28 and TRBJ2-5, with TRBD2 as a possible D gene (5 bases). The CDR3 DNA is TGTGCCAGCAGTGAGGGATCCCAAGAGACCCAGTACTTC. Its translation is CASSEGSQETQYF.